This entry describes one TCR beta chain. The CDR3 spans 15 residues. Germline V lookup: CDR1 MNHNY, CDR2 SVGAGI (reference sequence). V gave up 6 bases and J gave up 1 base; unmatched junction bases: 7. Using immunoSEQ multiplex PCR, the repertoire was profiled, and TCRdb retains in-frame clones only, with some absent. The sample yields just over 300,000 clones, 75% to 90% seen once. These data originate in a study of blood T cell repertoires in COVID-19. Whole-study context: Material from acute and convalescent COVID-19 was sourced from the United States, Italy and Spain.

Those who participated ranged in age from roughly 18 to 90 years and resided in 24 US areas. Participants were placed into cohorts based on the clinical history they reported. Recovered participants had two consecutive negative NP/OP PCR tests, healthcare professional clearance, or symptom resolution. This clonotype was obtained from a woman aged 40 to 55 who had recovered from COVID-19. The chain links TRBV6-6 to TRBJ2-7; 9 nucleotides match TRBD2. The sample taken for sequencing was PBMCs or T cells enriched from blood (not recorded which). The CDR3 DNA is TGTGCCAGCAGGATTCTAGCGGGGTTTTCCTACGAGCAGTACTTC. Protein: CASRILAGFSYEQYF.